This TCR beta chain derives from a study of post-analysis software for immune sequencing data. Study-level background: In terms of disease course, relapsing-remitting, secondary progressive and progressive-relapsing multiple sclerosis were included.

General study points: Controls had lower frequencies than patients of four or five TRBV segments, which included TRBV5-6, TRBV5-1 and TRBV20-1. A significant reduction in normalized Chao1 diversity was observed in multiple sclerosis patients versus controls.

This CDR3 contains 14 residues. Germline-derived CDR1 and CDR2 are SGHVS and FQNEAQ. Trimming cost V 5 bases and J 4 bases, with 12 bases left between them. This clonotype came up many times. Its antigen is undetermined. The authors incorporated unique molecular identifiers into the TCR beta cDNA libraries. TCRdb ran MiXCR on the PCR reads and lists one entry per CDR3 protein. Counted here are a few hundred thousand distinct CDR3 sequences, around 34% occurring once; the ten biggest clones make up under 5.5%. The sample taken for sequencing was blood. This chain links TRBV7-8 with TRBJ2-1; D is uncertain. The receptor was derived from a girl aged 10 to 17 with multiple sclerosis. For the CDR3, the DNA is TGTGCCAGCAGCCAAGGAAGGGAATACAATGAGCAGTTCTTC. It encodes CASSQGREYNEQFF.